These 10 T cell receptor beta chains were sequenced from one sample in a study of cytomegalovirus exposure and HLA in healthy donors. Amplification used 60 Vbeta primers and 13 Jbeta primers. Using immunoSEQ multiplex PCR, the repertoire was profiled, and TCRdb retains in-frame clones only, with some absent. The table has over 90,000 clones, approximately 64% seen once. What was sequenced was PBMCs. All receptors derive from a man between 60 and 75 years old in good health and CMV-seronegative.

The rearrangement uses TRBV5-1 and TRBJ2-3; the match to TRBD2 covers 9 bases. The CDR3 is made up of 16 amino acids. V lost 0 bases, J lost 4 bases, and 6 bases stayed unmatched. From germline, CDR1 is SGHRS and CDR2 YFSETQ. This CDR3 is CASSLEPGLAADTQYF. The CDR3 DNA follows: TGCGCCAGCAGCTTGGAACCGGGACTAGCAGCAGATACGCAGTATTTT.

The V call is TRBV9, the J call TRBJ1-3; D unclear. With 3 bases removed from V and 1 base from J, the gap between germline ends came to 8 bases. From germline, CDR1 is SGDLS and CDR2 YYNGEE. The CDR3 is 14 residues long. The CDR3 coding sequence is TGTGCCAGCAGCGAGGGAGGGTCTGGAAACACCATATATTTT. Its translation is CASSEGGSGNTIYF.

This clone was picked up a small number of times. The CDR3: CASSAGQQNYGYTF. The CDR3 nucleotides read TGTGCCAGCAGCGCCGGACAGCAGAACTATGGCTACACCTTC. The chain uses TRBV14 and TRBJ1-2, with a possible D match to TRBD1 (6 bases). Germline CDR1 reads SGHDN; CDR2 reads FVKESK. CDR3 size: 14 residues. The germline V and J ends were trimmed by 5 bases and 2 bases, with 12 bases remaining between them.

There are a few counts of this clone. This chain joins TRBV6-5 and TRBJ2-7; 7 bases line up with TRBD1. J gave up 0 bases and V 5 bases, and 7 bases lay outside the gene matches. CDR1 MNHEY and CDR2 SVGAGI come from the germline V gene. The CDR3 spans 15 residues. The CDR3 DNA reads as TGTGCCAGCAGTCGGGACAGTCTTTACTCCTACGAGCAGTACTTC. Translation: CASSRDSLYSYEQYF.

In this sample, this clone turned up a few times. The chain combines TRBV7-5 with TRBJ2-7; no DNA check was done on the table's D call, TRBD1. TRBV7-5 is a known pseudogene. CDR3 length: 14 amino acids. CDR3: CARSQGTSNTEQYF. CDR3 sequence (DNA): TGTGCCAGAAGCCAGGGGACATCAAACACGGAGCAGTACTTC.

J is TRBJ1-2 and V is TRBV7-9; TRBD1 is a possible D gene (6 bases). CDR3 size: 11 residues. Deletions cut 2 bases from V and 12 bases from J, with 10 bases between. Germline V gene lookup returns CDR1 SEHNR and CDR2 FQNEAQ (reference sequence). CDR3 sequence reads: CASSLLGGHTF. In DNA form, the CDR3 reads TGTGCCAGCAGCTTATTAGGGGGTCACACCTTC.

This clone was counted between two and nine times. This chain connects TRBV5-4 to TRBJ1-1; D perhaps matches TRBD1 (6 bases). The CDR3 length is 15 residues. V dropped 6 bases and J dropped 1 base, with 16 bases sitting between them. Germline V gene lookup returns CDR1 SGHNT and CDR2 YYREEE (reference sequence). Written as DNA, the CDR3 is TGTGCCAGCACCAACCCACAGGGTGGGAACACTGAAGCTTTCTTT. Protein: CASTNPQGGNTEAFF.

This clone was recorded only once. CDR3 nucleotides: TGCGCCAGCAGCCCCGGTGACAGGGGGCAAGAGACCCAGTACTTC. It yields the protein CASSPGDRGQETQYF. V usage is TRBV5-1 and J usage is TRBJ2-5; 9 nucleotides match TRBD1. Germline V gene sequence: CDR1 SGHRS, CDR2 YFSETQ. V shed 4 bases, J shed 2 bases, and the junction held 6 bases outside the gene matches. This CDR3 contains 15 residues.

The sample holds a few counts of this clone. This chain links TRBV19 with TRBJ1-2; 7 bases are shared with TRBD1. This CDR3 contains 14 residues. The germline V gene encodes CDR1 LNHDA and CDR2 SQIVND (reference sequence). Trimming removed 6 bases from V and 3 bases from J; junction bases left unmatched: 7. The CDR3 region has the DNA TGTGCCAGTAGGACGGGACAGAAGCACTATGGCTACACCTTC. Amino acid sequence: CASRTGQKHYGYTF.

The chain carries TRBV6-5 and TRBJ2-1; TRBD1 might be the D (5 bases). The CDR3 spans 15 residues. Trimming stripped 6 bases from V and 3 bases from J, with 15 bases between. CDR1 and CDR2 (germline): MNHEY, SVGAGI. In DNA form, the CDR3 reads TGTGCCAGCAGACGTGACAGCATGGGCTACAATGAGCAGTTCTTC. Its protein product is CASRRDSMGYNEQFF.